The 12 T cell receptor beta chains below come from one sample, sequenced in a study of brain T cells in children with intractable seizures. Clones were sequenced by immunoSEQ multiplex PCR, and TCRdb holds only the in-frame ones, with some missing. The table has 70,000 to 90,000 clones, roughly 91% seen once. The specimen comprised peripheral blood, sampled at surgery. All receptors come from a boy less than two years old with tuberous sclerosis and intractable seizures.

The sample holds a few counts of this clone. V is TRBV6-4 and J is TRBJ2-6, with 8 positions matching TRBD1. J was trimmed by 0 bases and V by 3 bases; bases with no gene match: 4. The CDR3 has 17 amino acids. Germline-derived CDR1 and CDR2 are MRHNA and SNTAGT. The CDR3 nucleotides read TGTGCCAGCAGTGAACAGGGGGGTTTCTCTGGGGCCAACGTCCTGACTTTC. Translated, it gives CASSEQGGFSGANVLTF.

This clone was counted once. The chain uses TRBV7-9 and TRBJ2-3; maybe TRBD2 (5 bases). The germline V gene has CDR1 SEHNR and CDR2 FQNEAQ (reference sequence). The CDR3 is 15 amino acids. Trimming cost V 5 bases and J 2 bases, with 14 bases left between them. The CDR3 DNA follows: TGTGCCAGCAGCACGTCAGCGGCTTCCACAGATACGCAGTATTTT. Protein: CASSTSAASTDTQYF.

The V and J genes are TRBV7-9 and TRBJ2-7, with 9 bases fitting TRBD2. V was clipped by 4 bases and J by 3 bases; unmatched bases: 4. Germline V gives CDR1 SEHNR, CDR2 FQNEAQ (reference sequence). This CDR3 is built from 14 residues. The CDR3 sequence: CASSSREGRYEQYF. CDR3 DNA: TGTGCCAGCAGCTCGCGGGAGGGCCGCTACGAGCAGTACTTC.

CDR3 protein: CASSLKGGWETQYF. CDR3 sequence (DNA): TGTGCCAGCAGCTTAAAAGGGGGCTGGGAGACCCAGTACTTC. The chain is built from TRBV7-3 and TRBJ2-5; 7 positions match TRBD1. With 1 base clipped from V and 5 bases from J, the junction kept 4 bases outside the gene matches. Germline V gene data show CDR1 as SGHTA and CDR2 as FQGTGA. CDR3 size: 14 residues.

The chain uses TRBV27 and TRBJ2-1, with 7 bases matching TRBD1. The trim removed 3 bases at V and 6 bases at J, leaving 8 bases unmatched. The V gene's germline CDR1 is MNHEY and CDR2 SMNVEV (reference sequence). This CDR3 region has 15 residues. The CDR3 DNA sequence: TGTGCCAGCAGTTTTATTGACAGGGTGAGCAATGAGCAGTTCTTC. Protein: CASSFIDRVSNEQFF.

The rearrangement links TRBV2 to TRBJ1-4, with 8 bases fitting TRBD1. With 6 bases clipped from V and 11 bases from J, the junction kept 8 bases outside the gene matches. The CDR3 spans 13 residues. The germline V gene has CDR1 SNHLY and CDR2 FYNNEI. The CDR3 spells CASRIGQGGKLFF. The CDR3 region has the DNA TGTGCCAGCAGGATAGGACAGGGTGGCAAACTGTTTTTT. The complete variable domain, with remaining parts taken from reference TRBV2 and TRBJ1-4, reads EPEVTQTPSHQVTQMGQEVILRCVPISNHLYFYWYRQILGQKVEFLVSFYNNEISEKSEIFDDQFSVERPDGSNFTLKIRSTKLEDSAMYFCASRIGQGGKLFFGSGTQLSVL.

The V call is TRBV5-5, the J call TRBJ2-1; 7 bases align to TRBD1. The V gene end was trimmed by 6 bases and the J gene end by 5 bases; junction bases not matched to a gene: 8. Germline V gene sequence: CDR1 SGHKS, CDR2 YYEKEE (reference sequence). The CDR3 is 14 amino acids. CDR3 DNA sequence: TGTGCCAGCAAAACCGGGACAGTTAACAATGAGCAGTTCTTC. It is translated as CASKTGTVNNEQFF.

This clone was counted a few times. The chain has TRBV19 and TRBJ1-6; weak D call: TRBD1 (5 bases). Trimming left V 2 bases short and J 4 bases short, with 12 bases between. CDR3 length equals 16 residues. Looked up from germline, CDR1 is LNHDA and CDR2 is SQIVND (reference sequence). The CDR3 is CASSIQHRPYNSPLHF. The CDR3 DNA sequence: TGTGCCAGTAGTATACAACACAGGCCTTATAATTCACCCCTCCACTTT. Using reference TRBV19 and TRBJ1-6 for the parts outside the CDR3, the full variable domain is DGGITQSPKYLFRKEGQNVTLSCEQNLNHDAMYWYRQDPGQGLRLIYYSQIVNDFQKGDIAEGYSVSREKKESFPLTVTSAQKNPTAFYLCASSIQHRPYNSPLHFGNGTRLTVT.

This clone was found once. The chain carries TRBV12-3 or TRBV12-4 and TRBJ2-3; no firm D call. V lost 6 bases and J lost 6, with 13 bases in between. The CDR3 covers 13 residues. As DNA, the CDR3 is TGTGCCAGCAGCCGAAGACGGGCGGATACGCAGTATTTT. This codes for CASSRRRADTQYF.

This clone has only one observation. The chain is built from TRBV23-1 and TRBJ2-4; 10 bases agree with TRBD1. TRBV23-1 is assigned to the ORF class and has an uncertain function. V shed 0 bases, J shed 2 bases, and the junction held 4 bases outside the gene matches. This CDR3 region has 17 residues. In DNA, the CDR3 is TGCGCCAGCAGTCAATCTCCGGGACAGGGGTCCAAAAACATTCAGTACTTC. Residues: CASSQSPGQGSKNIQYF.

The CDR3 DNA reads as TGTGCCAGCAGCTTAGCCAGGGAGGGCAATCAGCCCCAGCATTTT. Translated: CASSLAREGNQPQHF. This chain uses TRBV7-8 with TRBJ1-5, with D possibly matching TRBD1 (5 bases). Germline CDR1 and CDR2: SGHVS and FQNEAQ. V shed 0 bases and J shed 2 bases, with 8 bases lying between them. This CDR3 has 15 amino acids.

The chain uses TRBV19 and TRBJ2-3, with D perhaps being TRBD1 or TRBD2 (5 bases each). Germline V CDR1 and CDR2: LNHDA, SQIVND (reference sequence). This CDR3 is built from 14 residues. The germline V and J ends were trimmed by 6 bases and 2 bases, with 12 bases remaining between them. In nucleotides, the CDR3 is TGTGCCAGTAGGGGGGAAGGGAACACAGATACGCAGTATTTT. Its translation is CASRGEGNTDTQYF.